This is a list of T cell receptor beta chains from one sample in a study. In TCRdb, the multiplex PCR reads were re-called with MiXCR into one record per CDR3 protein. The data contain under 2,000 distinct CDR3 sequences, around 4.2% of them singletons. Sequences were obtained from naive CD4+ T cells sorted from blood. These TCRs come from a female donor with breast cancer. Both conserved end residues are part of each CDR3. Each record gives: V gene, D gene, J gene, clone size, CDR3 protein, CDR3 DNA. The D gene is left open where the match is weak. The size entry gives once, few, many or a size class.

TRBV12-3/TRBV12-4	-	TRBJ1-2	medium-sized	CASSGQKRSYTF	TGTGCCAGCTCAGGGCAGAAGAGGAGCTACACCTTC
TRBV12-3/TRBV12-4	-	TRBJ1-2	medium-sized	CASSSQGRGYTF	TGTGCCAGCAGTTCCCAGGGACGTGGCTACACCTTC
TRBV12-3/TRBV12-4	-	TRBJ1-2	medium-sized	CASSFGTSSNYGYTF	TGTGCCAGCAGCTTCGGGACATCCTCTAACTATGGCTACACCTTC
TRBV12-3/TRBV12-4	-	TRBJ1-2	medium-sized	CASSPEGRYGYTF	TGTGCCAGCAGCCCGGAGGGGCGATATGGCTACACCTTC
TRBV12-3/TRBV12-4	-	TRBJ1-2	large	CASSPLSTAQSGYTF	TGTGCCAGCAGTCCCCTCTCGACAGCCCAATCCGGCTACACCTTC
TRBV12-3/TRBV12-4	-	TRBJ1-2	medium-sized	CASTLQGWSYGYTF	TGTGCCAGCACCTTGCAGGGGTGGAGCTATGGCTACACCTTC
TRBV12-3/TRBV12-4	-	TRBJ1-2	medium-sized	CASSLSSEDGYTF	TGTGCCAGCAGTTTAAGCTCAGAAGATGGCTACACCTTC
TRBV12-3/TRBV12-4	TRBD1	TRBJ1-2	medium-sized	CASSMTIGTDFAVGYGYTF	TGTGCCAGCAGTATGACCATCGGGACAGATTTCGCCGTGGGTTATGGCTACACCTTC
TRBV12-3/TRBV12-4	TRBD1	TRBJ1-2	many	CASSSGDRGIDSRGYTF	TGTGCCAGCAGTTCCGGGGACAGGGGCATCGACTCGCGGGGCTACACCTTC
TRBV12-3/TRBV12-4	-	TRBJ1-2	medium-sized	CASTPGRPSGGYTF	TGTGCCAGCACCCCGGGACGGCCCTCGGGTGGCTACACCTTC
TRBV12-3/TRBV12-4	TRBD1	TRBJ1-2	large	CASSMDRIYGYTF	TGTGCCAGCAGCATGGACAGGATCTATGGCTACACCTTC
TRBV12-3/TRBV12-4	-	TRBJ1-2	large	CASTSQTETYGYTF	TGTGCCAGCACCTCACAAACGGAAACCTATGGCTACACCTTC
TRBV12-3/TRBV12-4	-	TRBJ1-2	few	CASSLAAPNYGYTF	TGTGCCAGCAGTTTAGCAGCCCCTAACTATGGCTACACCTTC
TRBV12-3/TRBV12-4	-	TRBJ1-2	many	CASSLVQNYGYTF	TGTGCCAGCAGTTTAGTACAGAACTATGGCTACACCTTC
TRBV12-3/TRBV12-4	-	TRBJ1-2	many	CASRKQGAYGYTF	TGTGCCAGCAGGAAACAGGGCGCCTATGGCTACACCTTC
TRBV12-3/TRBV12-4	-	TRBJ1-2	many	CASSRKGTRRESHGYTF	TGTGCCAGCAGTCGAAAGGGGACGCGCCGGGAATCACATGGCTACACCTTC
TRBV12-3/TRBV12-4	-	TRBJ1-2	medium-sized	CASSLSSGPYGYTF	TGTGCCAGCAGTTTATCGTCAGGTCCCTATGGCTACACCTTC
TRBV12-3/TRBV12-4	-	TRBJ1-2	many	CASRSTGALYGYTF	TGTGCCAGCAGAAGTACTGGGGCCCTCTATGGCTACACCTTC